One and the same sample provided the 17 T cell receptor beta chains below, sequenced in a study of blood T cell repertoires in COVID-19. Data came from immunoSEQ multiplex PCR; TCRdb stores just in-frame clones and leaves some out. The sample comprises under 400,000 clones, 87% of which are singletons, and less than 2.5% rests with the top ten. Material: PBMCs or T cells enriched from blood (not recorded which). The receptors derive from a man aged 35-49 years in a cohort exposed to, infected with or recovered from COVID-19 (not recorded which).

The rearrangement links TRBV29-1 to TRBJ2-1, with 10 bases identical to TRBD2. The length of the CDR3 is 13 residues. V lost 4 bases, J lost 9 bases, and 6 bases stayed unmatched. Germline V gives CDR1 SQVTM, CDR2 ANQGSEA. The CDR3 DNA is TGCAGCGTTGTTAGCGGGAGGTTCGGTGAGCAGTTCTTC. Residues: CSVVSGRFGEQFF.

V usage is TRBV3-1 (or the pseudogene TRBV3-2) and J usage is TRBJ2-2, with D possibly matching TRBD1 (6 bases). Per germline, CDR1 LGHDT and CDR2 YNNKEL (reference sequence). Trimming pared 0 bases from V and 4 bases from J, leaving 18 bases between. This CDR3 is 18 amino acids long. CDR3 residues: CASSQDVGEAGVTGELFF. Here the CDR3 DNA reads TGTGCCAGCAGCCAAGATGTGGGGGAAGCAGGGGTCACCGGGGAGCTGTTTTTT.

The V gene is TRBV5-1, the J gene TRBJ2-1; 8 positions match TRBD2. The CDR3 is 16 amino acids. Per germline, CDR1 SGHRS and CDR2 YFSETQ. The junction had 3 bases not matched to a gene; V was cut back by 1 base and J by 0 bases. CDR3 bases: TGCGCCAGCAGCTTGAGGGGGACTAGCTCCTACAATGAGCAGTTCTTC. Translated, it gives CASSLRGTSSYNEQFF.

V and J are TRBV14 and TRBJ2-7; 7 bases fit TRBD2. The germline V gene encodes CDR1 SGHDN and CDR2 FVKESK. The ends lost 4 bases at V and 0 bases at J; junction bases unmatched: 6. The length of the CDR3 is 15 residues. The chain's CDR3 is CASSPVLAYSYEQYF. The CDR3 coding sequence is TGTGCCAGCAGCCCAGTACTAGCGTACTCCTACGAGCAGTACTTC.

The CDR3 is CASSYEIGTRQSSYNEQFF. CDR3 in DNA: TGTGCCAGCAGTTACGAAATCGGGACTCGCCAGAGCTCCTACAATGAGCAGTTCTTC. This chain links TRBV6-2 or TRBV6-3 with TRBJ2-1; a weak D match, TRBD2 (6 bases). Germline values: CDR1 MNHEY, CDR2 SVGEGT. This CDR3 is built from 19 residues. Trimming stripped 2 bases from V and 0 bases from J, with 20 bases between.

The table lists this clone with a few counts. The V call is TRBV5-1, the J call TRBJ2-7; 12 nucleotides match TRBD2. CDR3 length: 17 amino acids. In germline, CDR1 is SGHRS, CDR2 YFSETQ. V lost 4 bases, J lost 2 bases, and 10 bases stayed unmatched. Here the CDR3 reads CASSPARGLAGTYEQYF. The CDR3 DNA sequence: TGCGCCAGCAGCCCAGCGAGAGGACTAGCGGGGACCTACGAGCAGTACTTC.

The gene calls are TRBV5-4 and TRBJ2-7; 8 bases are shared with TRBD1. The CDR3 has 14 amino acids. V lost 3 bases and J lost 2; bases outside the gene matches: 4. Germline V gene lookup returns CDR1 SGHNT and CDR2 YYREEE (reference sequence). The CDR3 protein is CASSSGTGTYEQYF. CDR3 nucleotides: TGTGCCAGCAGCTCGGGGACAGGAACCTACGAGCAGTACTTC.

The rearrangement uses TRBV10-3 and TRBJ2-2, with 8 bases aligning to TRBD1. CDR3 length: 15 residues. Germline loops: CDR1 ENHRY, CDR2 SYGVKD. The junction had 9 bases not matched to a gene; V was cut back by 6 bases and J by 6 bases. CDR3 amino acids: CAIRRTGLGAGELFF. CDR3 in DNA: TGTGCCATCAGAAGGACAGGGTTGGGGGCCGGGGAGCTGTTTTTT.

The chain uses TRBV30 and TRBJ1-4; D gene ambiguous. The V end was cut by 7 bases, the J end by 1 base, with 10 bases between. This CDR3 has 13 residues. Germline V lookup: CDR1 GTSNPN, CDR2 SVGIG (reference sequence). The CDR3 region has the DNA TGTGCCTCGCATGGCTTAACTAATGAAAAACTGTTTTTT. It translates to CASHGLTNEKLFF.

CDR3 sequence (DNA): TGTGCCAGCAGGATCGGACGGGATGAAGCTTTCTTT. Translation gives CASRIGRDEAFF. V and J are TRBV6-6 and TRBJ1-1; D is undetermined. Germline V lookup: CDR1 MNHNY, CDR2 SVGAGI (reference sequence). The V gene lost 6 bases and the J gene lost 7 bases, with 12 bases spanning the gap. This CDR3 comprises 12 residues.

The CDR3 here is CSGAGTLQETQYF. CDR3 nucleotides: TGCAGCGGGGCCGGGACTCTCCAAGAGACCCAGTACTTC. The genes are TRBV29-1 and TRBJ2-5, with D perhaps matching TRBD2 (6 bases). Trimming cost V 7 bases and J 1 base, with 13 bases left between them. Per germline, CDR1 SQVTM and CDR2 ANQGSEA. The CDR3 runs to 13 residues.

This rearrangement joins TRBV12-5 to TRBJ2-7, with D tentatively TRBD2 (6 bases). This CDR3 comprises 12 residues. The V gene's germline CDR1 is LGHNT and CDR2 FRNRAP. Here the CDR3 DNA reads TGTGCAACCGGGTTGGGGGGTAACGAGCAGTACTTC. It yields the protein CATGLGGNEQYF.

The CDR3 region is CASSGHLPSNQPQHF. As DNA, the CDR3 is TGTGCCAGCAGCGGACACCTTCCAAGCAATCAGCCCCAGCATTTT. V usage is TRBV6-6 and J usage is TRBJ1-5; perhaps TRBD1 as D (5 bases). The V and J ends lost 6 bases and 1 base respectively, with 13 bases between them. Germline CDR1 reads MNHNY; CDR2 reads SVGAGI (reference sequence). The CDR3 totals 15 residues.

The chain joins TRBV3-1 (or the pseudogene TRBV3-2) to TRBJ2-3, with TRBD1 matching over 10 bases. This CDR3 is built from 16 residues. Germline lookup yields CDR1 LGHDT and CDR2 YNNKEL (reference sequence). V was pared by 4 bases and J by 3 bases, with 7 bases of the junction left unmatched. CDR3 nucleotides: TGTGCCAGCAGCCCGTACCGGACAGGGGGGACAGATACGCAGTATTTT. This encodes CASSPYRTGGTDTQYF.

The V gene is TRBV19, the J gene TRBJ2-6; D is ambiguous. V lost 6 bases, J lost 0 bases, and 12 bases lay in between. The CDR3 totals 16 residues. Germline V lookup: CDR1 LNHDA, CDR2 SQIVND (reference sequence). For the CDR3, the DNA is TGTGCCAGTAGCGCAGGATACCTCTCTGGGGCCAACGTCCTGACTTTC. The encoded protein is CASSAGYLSGANVLTF.

About this clone itself: Other DNA variants within this sample encode the same CDR3. The V and J genes are TRBV5-1 and TRBJ1-2, with 11 bases fitting TRBD1. Germline V gene data show CDR1 as SGHRS and CDR2 as YFSETQ. V gave up 4 bases and J gave up 4 bases; unmatched junction bases: 3. This CDR3 contains 14 residues. In DNA, the CDR3 is TGCGCCAGCAGCCCGGGGACAGGGGGCTATGGCTACACCTTC. This encodes CASSPGTGGYGYTF.

The chain uses TRBV18 and TRBJ1-1; D perhaps matches TRBD1 (6 bases). V lost 6 bases to trimming and J lost 1 base, with 12 bases between them. This CDR3 has 14 amino acids. CDR1 is KGHSH, CDR2 LQKENI, per germline. DNA for the CDR3: TGTGCCAGCTCCTCCGGGACAAGGAACACTGAAGCTTTCTTT. Its protein product is CASSSGTRNTEAFF.